These 4 T cell receptor beta chains share one sample of origin, sequenced in a study of cytomegalovirus exposure and HLA in healthy donors. Both 60 Vbeta primers and 13 Jbeta primers went into the PCR. The data were produced by immunoSEQ multiplex PCR, yet TCRdb's version contains in-frame clones alone and is incomplete. Of approximately 150,000 clones detected, 65% to 80% appear once; the ten largest clones hold approximately 1.6%. The sample comprised PBMCs. The receptors were gathered from a woman between 18 and 30 years old in good health and CMV-seronegative.

This sequence joins TRBV7-6 and TRBJ1-5, with 7 bases fitting TRBD1. Losses at the gene ends were 6 bases for V and 1 base for J; bases not matched to a gene: 3. This CDR3 has 14 residues. CDR1 and CDR2 (germline): SGHVS, FNYEAQ. The CDR3 DNA sequence: TGTGCCAGCAGTCCGACAGGGAGCAATCAGCCCCAGCATTTT. This gives the protein CASSPTGSNQPQHF.

The gene calls are TRBV19 and TRBJ1-2; 10 bases map to TRBD1. The junction had 4 bases not matched to a gene; V was cut back by 3 bases and J by 6 bases. The germline V gene has CDR1 LNHDA and CDR2 SQIVND (reference sequence). The CDR3 spans 14 residues. The DNA for the CDR3 is TGTGCCAGTAGTATCGGGACAGGGGACAATGGCTACACCTTC. Its protein product is CASSIGTGDNGYTF. Drawing the rest from reference TRBV19 and TRBJ1-2, the complete variable domain is DGGITQSPKYLFRKEGQNVTLSCEQNLNHDAMYWYRQDPGQGLRLIYYSQIVNDFQKGDIAEGYSVSREKKESFPLTVTSAQKNPTAFYLCASSIGTGDNGYTFGSGTRLTVV.

This clone has only one observation. The chain couples TRBV6-1 to TRBJ1-2, with no clear D. Trimming removed 2 bases at V and 8 bases at J, with 9 bases between. This CDR3 has 12 amino acids. Germline V CDR1 and CDR2: MNHNS, SASEGT. CDR3 sequence: CASSEPVRGYTF. The CDR3 coding sequence is TGTGCCAGCAGTGAACCTGTGAGAGGCTACACCTTC.

This clone was picked up one time. This rearrangement joins TRBV7-9 to TRBJ2-7; possibly TRBD2 for D (7 bases). This CDR3 is 16 amino acids long. Per the germline V gene, CDR1 is SEHNR and CDR2 is FQNEAQ (reference sequence). Trimming left V 5 bases short and J 1 base short, with 18 bases between. The CDR3 is CASSPDNGGQSYEQYF. In DNA, the CDR3 is TGTGCCAGCAGCCCCGACAACGGGGGGCAATCCTACGAGCAGTACTTC.